Below, one T cell receptor (beta chain) is given with its context. Its antigen remains unidentified. Trimming shortened V by 5 bases and J by 8 bases, and 18 bases separated the two germline ends. From germline, CDR1 is SGHAT and CDR2 FQDESV (reference sequence). The CDR3 has 14 residues. The sample is drawn from a study of blood T cells in healthy people across ages. A second PCR, run for roughly 6 to 11 cycles, used a sample-barcoded 5' primer plus a J-beta primer mix. TCRdb analysed the 5' RACE reads with MiXCR anew, one entry per CDR3 protein. The sample yields 1.5 million to 2 million distinct CDR3 sequences, approximately 50% seen once. The authors drew ten milliliters of peripheral blood from each donor. Every sample had a minimum of 7 million PBMCs isolated. General study results and limits: Researchers said unsorted PBMCs prevented a conclusive naive versus antigen-experienced comparison. In older individuals, TCR beta diversity per million T cells was lower, falling roughly linearly with age.

This rearrangement joins TRBV11-1 to TRBJ1-2, with D perhaps matching TRBD1 (6 bases). The source of this sequence is a woman in her 40s in good health. The sample consisted of blood. The CDR3 is CASSPKVGGSGYTF. In nucleotides, the CDR3 is TGTGCCAGCAGCCCAAAGGTTGGGGGCAGCGGCTACACCTTC.